Presented here are 10 T cell receptor beta chains from one specimen sequenced in a study of blood T cell repertoires in COVID-19. Method: immunoSEQ multiplex PCR; TCRdb's copy keeps in-frame clones and lacks some. The table shows 300,000 to 400,000 clones, with 80% to 90% occurring only once. The source material was peripheral blood. The receptor source for this set is a man aged 25-40 years with active or convalescent COVID-19.

J is TRBJ1-4 and V is TRBV2; D gene uncertain. The CDR3 covers 15 residues. The ends were cut back, 7 bases at V and 5 bases at J, with 17 bases in the middle. In germline, CDR1 is SNHLY, CDR2 FYNNEI. CDR3 bases: TGTGCCAGCACTGCCGTCGGCAGCGACAATGAAAAACTGTTTTTT. It is translated as CASTAVGSDNEKLFF.

This clone was seen just once. The chain couples TRBV7-2 to TRBJ2-2, with D hard to call. This CDR3 is 14 amino acids long. The V end was cut by 3 bases, the J end by 7 bases, with 12 bases between. CDR1 is SGHTA, CDR2 FQGNSA, per germline. The CDR3 region is CASSLALSGGELFF. The CDR3 bases are TGTGCCAGCAGCTTGGCCCTTTCGGGCGGGGAGCTGTTTTTT.

The chain uses TRBV11-2 and TRBJ2-3; D is possibly TRBD2 (6 bases). Germline V gives CDR1 SGHAT, CDR2 FQNNGV. Trimming removed 7 bases at V and 3 bases at J, with 20 bases between. The CDR3 sequence is 16 residues long. The CDR3 DNA reads as TGTGCCAGCACCCCAGGGAGGACTCTCCTTACAGATACGCAGTATTTT. This gives the protein CASTPGRTLLTDTQYF. Full variable domain (missing parts from reference TRBV11-2 and TRBJ2-3): EAGVAQSPRYKIIEKRQSVAFWCNPISGHATLYWYQQILGQGPKLLIQFQNNGVVDDSQLPKDRFSAERLKGVDSTLKIQPAKLEDSAVYLCASTPGRTLLTDTQYFGPGTRLTVL.

The gene calls are TRBV5-5 and TRBJ1-1; D unclear. The CDR3 runs to 15 residues. Trimming took 1 base from V and 1 from J, leaving 11 bases between them. The germline V gene has CDR1 SGHKS and CDR2 YYEKEE (reference sequence). The CDR3 here is CASSLTRVRNTEAFF. The CDR3 coding sequence is TGTGCCAGCAGCTTGACTCGGGTTAGGAACACTGAAGCTTTCTTT. The whole variable domain, filled in from reference TRBV5-5 and TRBJ1-1, reads DAGVTQSPTHLIKTRGQQVTLRCSPISGHKSVSWYQQVLGQGPQFIFQYYEKEERGRGNFPDRFSARQFPNYSSELNVNALLLGDSALYLCASSLTRVRNTEAFFGQGTRLTVV.

V usage is TRBV7-2 and J usage is TRBJ2-4; 11 bases line up with TRBD1. V shed 3 bases, J shed 6 bases, and the junction held 1 base outside the gene matches. Germline V gene sequence: CDR1 SGHTA, CDR2 FQGNSA. The CDR3 loop spans 14 amino acids. DNA for the CDR3: TGTGCCAGCAGCTTCGGGACAGGGGGAAACATTCAGTACTTC. Translated: CASSFGTGGNIQYF.

The chain recombines TRBV30 with TRBJ1-6; D ambiguous. Trimming shortened V by 3 bases and J by 7 bases, and 10 bases separated the two germline ends. Germline CDR1 is GTSNPN and CDR2 is SVGIG (reference sequence). The CDR3 is 13 amino acids. CDR3 in amino acids: CAWRPNRNSPLHF. In DNA form, the CDR3 reads TGTGCCTGGAGACCCAATAGAAATTCACCCCTCCACTTT. The complete variable domain, with remaining parts taken from reference TRBV30 and TRBJ1-6, reads SQTIHQWPATLVQPVGSPLSLECTVEGTSNPNLYWYRQAAGRGLQLLFYSVGIGQISSEVPQNLSASRPQDRQFILSSKKLLLSDSGFYLCAWRPNRNSPLHFGNGTRLTVT.

Details on this clone: The same CDR3 can be traced to other DNA sequences in this sample. The chain couples TRBV9 to TRBJ2-7; TRBD2 aligns across 9 bases. V lost 4 bases, J lost 0 bases, and 8 bases stayed unmatched. CDR3 size: 16 residues. Germline V gene data show CDR1 as SGDLS and CDR2 as YYNGEE. The CDR3 coding sequence is TGTGCCAGCAGCCCCCGACTAGCGGCGAGCTCCTACGAGCAGTACTTC. Protein product: CASSPRLAASSYEQYF.

J is TRBJ1-2 and V is TRBV4-1; D gene unclear. The V gene's germline CDR1 is MGHRA and CDR2 YSYEKL. V lost 0 bases and J lost 5, with 16 bases in between. This CDR3 contains 16 residues. Here the CDR3 DNA reads TGCGCCAGCAGCCAAGAGGAGGCCGGGTCCCTATATGGCTACACCTTC. Its protein product is CASSQEEAGSLYGYTF.

The chain combines TRBV11-3 with TRBJ2-2; D remains ambiguous. Trimming cost V 3 bases and J 1 base, with 6 bases left between them. The CDR3 covers 14 residues. The germline V gene has CDR1 SGHNT and CDR2 YENEEA. The CDR3 reads CASSLGRNTGELFF. CDR3 DNA sequence: TGTGCCAGCAGCTTGGGCCGGAACACCGGGGAGCTGTTTTTT. Supplemented by reference TRBV11-3 and TRBJ2-2, the full variable domain reads EAGVVQSPRYKIIEKKQPVAFWCNPISGHNTLYWYLQNLGQGPELLIRYENEEAVDDSQLPKDRFSAERLKGVDSTLKIQPAELGDSAVYLCASSLGRNTGELFFGEGSRLTVL.

V is TRBV3-1 (or the pseudogene TRBV3-2) and J is TRBJ2-5; a weak D match, TRBD2 (6 bases). The CDR3 spans 15 residues. Germline values: CDR1 LGHDT, CDR2 YNNKEL (reference sequence). The V and J ends lost 1 base and 2 bases respectively, with 11 bases between them. The CDR3 DNA is TGTGCCAGCAGCCAAGTTCTCGGGGGACAAGAGACCCAGTACTTC. Translating gives CASSQVLGGQETQYF.